This T cell receptor beta chain is from a study of blood T cell repertoires in COVID-19. Study overall: Acute-phase and convalescent COVID-19 samples originated in the United States, Italy and Spain.

Original data processing: Amplifying reference gene primers gave estimates of nucleated cell counts. TCRdb's table, derived via immunoSEQ multiplex PCR, lists solely in-frame clones and lacks some. That table supplies the V and J calls and clone size; D and trimming were determined from the DNA. The profile shows approximately 250,000 clones, around four fifths of them singletons. Many counts were recorded for this clone. Per the germline V gene, CDR1 is MGHRA and CDR2 is YSYEKL. Trimming pared 5 bases from V and 8 bases from J, leaving 21 bases between. There are 15 residues in the CDR3. The J gene is TRBJ1-2, the V gene TRBV4-1; possible D gene TRBD1, 5 bases. Sequenced sample: peripheral blood. The receptor was derived from a woman between 55 and 75 years old with active or convalescent COVID-19. CDR3 in amino acids: CASSNVGGIKIGYTF. For the CDR3, the DNA is TGCGCCAGCAGCAACGTCGGGGGGATTAAGATCGGCTACACCTTC.